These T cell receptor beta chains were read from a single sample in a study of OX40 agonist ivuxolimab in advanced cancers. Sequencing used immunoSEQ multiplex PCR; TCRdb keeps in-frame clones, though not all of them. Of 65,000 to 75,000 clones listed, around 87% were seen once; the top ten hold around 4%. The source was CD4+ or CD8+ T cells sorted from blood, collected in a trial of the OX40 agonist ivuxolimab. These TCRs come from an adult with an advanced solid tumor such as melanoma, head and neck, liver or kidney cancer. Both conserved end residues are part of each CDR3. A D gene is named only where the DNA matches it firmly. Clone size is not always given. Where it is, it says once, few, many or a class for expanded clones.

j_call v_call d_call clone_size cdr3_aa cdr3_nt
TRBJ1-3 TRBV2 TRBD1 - CASSKAGQAVLGSGNTIYF TGTGCCAGCAGTAAGGCGGGACAGGCTGTGCTGGGCTCTGGAAACACCATATATTTT
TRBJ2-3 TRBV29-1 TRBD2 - CSVAGRGFPTSTDTQYF TGCAGCGTGGCCGGGAGGGGGTTCCCCACTAGCACAGATACGCAGTATTTT
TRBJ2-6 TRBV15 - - CATSRYSPSSGANVLTF TGTGCCACCAGCAGATATTCCCCTAGCTCTGGGGCCAACGTCCTGACTTTC
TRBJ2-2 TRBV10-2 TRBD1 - CATFLGQGFPGELFF TGCGCCACCTTTTTAGGACAGGGGTTTCCCGGGGAGCTGTTTTTT
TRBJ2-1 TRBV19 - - CASTREARTYNEQFF TGTGCCAGTACCCGCGAGGCCAGGACCTACAATGAGCAGTTCTTC
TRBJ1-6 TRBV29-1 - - CSVRGGGLYNSPLHF TGCAGCGTGAGGGGAGGGGGACTCTATAATTCACCCCTCCACTTT
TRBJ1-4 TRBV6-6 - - CASSARERNEKLFF TGTGCCAGCAGTGCCCGGGAGCGGAATGAAAAACTGTTTTTT
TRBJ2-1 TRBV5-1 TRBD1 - CASSLYRGQPEQFF TGCGCCAGCAGCTTATACAGGGGGCAGCCTGAGCAGTTCTTC
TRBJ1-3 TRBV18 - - CASSPPKGGAGNTIYF TGTGCCAGCTCACCACCGAAGGGAGGGGCTGGAAACACCATATATTTT
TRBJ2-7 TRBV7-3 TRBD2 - CASSPGLAGVGEQYF TGTGCCAGCAGCCCAGGACTAGCGGGTGTGGGGGAGCAGTACTTC
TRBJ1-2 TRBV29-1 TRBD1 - CSVTGLGGYTF TGCAGCGTGACAGGGTTGGGTGGCTACACCTTC
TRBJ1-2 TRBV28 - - CASYSLGGAESNYGYTF TGTGCCAGCTATTCTTTGGGAGGGGCGGAATCTAACTATGGCTACACCTTC
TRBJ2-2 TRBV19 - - CASSIAPNTGELFF TGTGCCAGTAGTATAGCTCCGAACACCGGGGAGCTGTTTTTT
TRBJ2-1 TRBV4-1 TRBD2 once CASSQEGGGSYNEQFF TGCGCCAGCAGCCAAGAGGGGGGGGGCTCCTACAATGAGCAGTTCTTC
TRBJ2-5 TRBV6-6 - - CASSYGETQYF TGTGCCAGCAGTTACGGCGAGACCCAGTACTTC
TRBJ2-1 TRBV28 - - CASSTVPGTNEQFF TGTGCCAGCAGTACCGTGCCAGGGACGAATGAGCAGTTCTTC
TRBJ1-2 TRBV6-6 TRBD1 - CASSTRGLNYGYTF TGTGCCAGCAGTACCAGGGGGCTCAACTATGGCTACACCTTC
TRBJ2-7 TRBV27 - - CASRTGQNYEQYF TGTGCCAGTAGAACAGGGCAGAACTACGAGCAGTACTTC
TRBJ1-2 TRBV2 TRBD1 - CASSQRRDRRDYGYTF TGTGCCAGCAGCCAGCGACGGGACAGGCGGGACTATGGCTACACCTTC
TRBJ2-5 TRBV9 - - CASSPAGGGEETQYF TGTGCCAGCAGCCCCGCCGGGGGCGGGGAAGAGACCCAGTACTTC
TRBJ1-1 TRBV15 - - CATSRDSAVNTEAFF TGTGCCACCAGCAGAGATTCAGCGGTGAACACTGAAGCTTTCTTT
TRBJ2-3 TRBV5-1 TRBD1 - CASSDGQGHSQYF TGCGCCAGCAGCGACGGACAGGGGCATTCGCAGTATTTT
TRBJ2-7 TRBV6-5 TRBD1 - CASSPTGTGTYEQYF TGTGCCAGCAGTCCCACCGGGACAGGAACCTACGAGCAGTACTTC
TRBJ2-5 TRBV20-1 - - CSFGTETQYF TGCAGTTTCGGGACCGAGACCCAGTACTTC
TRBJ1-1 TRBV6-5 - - CASSFSPGTVNTEAFF TGTGCCAGCAGTTTCTCCCCAGGAACAGTGAACACTGAAGCTTTCTTT
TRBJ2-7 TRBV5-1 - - CASSSDPGHSYEQYF TGCGCCAGCAGCTCGGACCCGGGACACTCCTACGAGCAGTACTTC
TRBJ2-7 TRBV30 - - CAWRGTAGYEQYF TGTGCCTGGAGGGGGACGGCGGGCTACGAGCAGTACTTC
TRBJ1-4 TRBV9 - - CASSPTWDGDTLRTTNEKLFF TGTGCCAGCAGCCCAACCTGGGACGGAGACACACTCAGAACAACTAATGAAAAACTGTTTTTT
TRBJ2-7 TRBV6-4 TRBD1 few CASSSFWDSTYEQYF TGTGCCAGCAGTTCATTCTGGGACAGCACCTACGAGCAGTACTTC
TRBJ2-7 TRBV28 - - CASSFSGTAPYEQYF TGTGCCAGCAGTTTCTCCGGGACGGCACCCTACGAGCAGTACTTC
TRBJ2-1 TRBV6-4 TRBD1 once CASSGGQGTWNEQFF TGTGCCAGCAGCGGTGGACAGGGGACGTGGAATGAGCAGTTCTTC
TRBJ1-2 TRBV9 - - CASSVAGDRLTNYGYTF TGTGCCAGCAGCGTAGCAGGGGACCGTCTGACTAACTATGGCTACACCTTC
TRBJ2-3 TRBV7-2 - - CASSSLTSTDTQYF TGTGCCAGCAGCTCCTTAACTAGCACAGATACGCAGTATTTT
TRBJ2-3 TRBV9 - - CASSVAGGGETDTQYF TGTGCCAGCAGCGTAGCTGGGGGCGGTGAGACAGATACGCAGTATTTT
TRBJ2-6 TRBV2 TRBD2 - CASSPVGGAGANVLTF TGTGCCAGCAGCCCGGTGGGGGGGGCTGGGGCCAACGTCCTGACTTTC
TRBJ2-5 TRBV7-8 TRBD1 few CASSFDRGRETQYF TGTGCCAGCAGCTTCGACAGGGGGCGGGAGACCCAGTACTTC
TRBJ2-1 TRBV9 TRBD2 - CASSVVASGRVNEQFF TGTGCCAGCAGCGTAGTAGCTAGCGGGAGGGTCAATGAGCAGTTCTTC
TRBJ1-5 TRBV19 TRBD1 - CASSGEGGAGNQPQHF TGTGCCAGTTCCGGCGAAGGGGGCGCGGGCAATCAGCCCCAGCATTTT
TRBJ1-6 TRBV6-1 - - CASSEGGQRTYNSPLHF TGTGCCAGCAGTGAAGGTGGTCAGCGGACGTATAATTCACCCCTCCACTTT
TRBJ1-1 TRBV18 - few CASSEGLGTEAFF TGTGCCAGCTCAGAAGGTCTGGGCACTGAAGCTTTCTTT
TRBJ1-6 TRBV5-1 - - CASGEGGSSYNSPLHF TGCGCCAGCGGAGAGGGGGGGAGCTCCTATAATTCACCCCTCCACTTT
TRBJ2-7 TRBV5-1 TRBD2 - CASSATLAGIEQYF TGCGCCAGCAGCGCTACGCTAGCGGGAATCGAGCAGTACTTC
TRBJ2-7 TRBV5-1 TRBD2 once CASSLPLGAGADEQYF TGCGCCAGCAGCTTGCCTCTGGGAGCGGGAGCTGACGAGCAGTACTTC
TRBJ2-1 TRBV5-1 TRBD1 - CASSSLPLDRGVTNEQFF TGCGCCAGCAGCTCCCTACCCTTAGACAGGGGGGTTACCAATGAGCAGTTCTTC
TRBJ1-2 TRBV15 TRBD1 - CATARDSLYGYTF TGTGCCACCGCCCGGGACAGCCTCTATGGCTACACCTTC
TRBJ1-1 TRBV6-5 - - CASSNLREHTEAFF TGTGCCAGCAGTAACCTCAGGGAGCACACTGAAGCTTTCTTT
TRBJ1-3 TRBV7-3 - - CASSFRDKTGNTIYF TGTGCCAGCAGCTTCCGGGACAAGACAGGAAACACCATATATTTT
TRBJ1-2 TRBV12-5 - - CASGPADRSYGYTF TGTGCTAGTGGCCCCGCCGACAGGTCCTATGGCTACACCTTC
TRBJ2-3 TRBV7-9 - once CASSLRSVDTQYF TGTGCCAGCAGCTTAAGGTCGGTCGATACGCAGTATTTT
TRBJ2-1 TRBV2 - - CASSPDPPFYNEQFF TGTGCCAGCAGTCCTGACCCCCCCTTTTACAATGAGCAGTTCTTC
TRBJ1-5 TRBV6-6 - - CASRQGLNQPQHF TGTGCCAGCAGGCAGGGGTTAAATCAGCCCCAGCATTTT
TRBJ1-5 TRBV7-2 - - CASSLNPNQPQHF TGTGCCAGCAGCTTAAATCCCAATCAGCCCCAGCATTTT
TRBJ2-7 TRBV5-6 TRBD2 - CASSRLGRAWEQYF TGTGCCAGCAGCCGACTGGGGAGGGCCTGGGAGCAGTACTTC
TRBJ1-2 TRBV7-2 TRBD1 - CASSLYRTGDGYTF TGTGCCAGCAGCTTATATAGGACAGGGGATGGCTACACCTTC
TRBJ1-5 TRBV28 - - CASSYREGSQPQHF TGTGCCAGCAGTTACAGGGAGGGGAGTCAGCCCCAGCATTTT
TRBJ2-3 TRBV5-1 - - CASSRSGLSTDTQYF TGCGCCAGCAGCAGAAGCGGGCTAAGCACAGATACGCAGTATTTT
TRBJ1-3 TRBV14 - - CASSQGTGNTIYF TGTGCCAGCAGCCAGGGTACCGGAAACACCATATATTTT
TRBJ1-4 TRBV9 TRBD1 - CASSGGTAINEKLFF TGTGCCAGCAGCGGGGGGACAGCTATTAATGAAAAACTGTTTTTT
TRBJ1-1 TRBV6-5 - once CASSLPTGKGTEAFF TGTGCCAGCAGCCTCCCCACAGGGAAGGGCACTGAAGCTTTCTTT